The 10 T cell receptor beta chains in this list originate from one sample, sequenced in a study of blood T cell repertoires in COVID-19 (dated by TCRdb to about 2020). Library preparation employed the immunoSEQ multiplex PCR assay. In its TCRdb copy, this immuneACCESS table keeps in-frame sequences only and misses some clones. Where compared with another copy, unresolved V genes explain less than half of these, and the others have no known cause. A total of approximately 280,000 clones appear in this sample, almost 85% of them only once. The ten top clones hold roughly 4.6% of the sample. What was sequenced was peripheral blood. These TCRs come from a man aged 50-59 years with active or convalescent COVID-19.

This clone was seen a single time. The rearrangement uses TRBV6-5 and TRBJ1-1; the match to TRBD1 covers 9 bases. Per the germline V gene, CDR1 is MNHEY and CDR2 is SVGAGI. V gave up 5 bases and J gave up 5 bases; unmatched junction bases: 9. CDR3 length equals 15 residues. The CDR3 DNA reads TGTGCCAGCAGTAACGGACAGGGGCGAAGTACTGAAGCTTTCTTT. It specifies CASSNGQGRSTEAFF.

This clone has a handful of counts. The chain carries TRBV11-1 and TRBJ2-7; no clear D gene. V shed 5 bases and J shed 3 bases, with 11 bases lying between them. The V gene's germline CDR1 is SGHAT and CDR2 FQDESV (reference sequence). CDR3 size: 13 residues. CDR3 DNA sequence: TGTGCCAGCAGCCGCGGTACCCGCTACGAGCAGTACTTC. Encoded protein: CASSRGTRYEQYF.

The CDR3 reads CASRPLAGRTGGEQFF. The CDR3 coding sequence is TGTGCCAGCCGACCACTAGCGGGAAGGACTGGGGGTGAGCAGTTCTTC. The chain combines TRBV27 with TRBJ2-1; 10 bases are shared with TRBD2. The J segment lost 9 bases and the V segment lost 8 bases, leaving 16 bases of the junction unmatched. Germline values: CDR1 MNHEY, CDR2 SMNVEV (reference sequence). This CDR3 has 16 residues.

This chain's CDR3 is CASSSRAGNTIYF. As DNA, the CDR3 is TGTGCCAGTAGTTCCAGGGCTGGAAACACCATATATTTT. This chain links TRBV19 with TRBJ1-3; D is perhaps TRBD1 (5 bases). Trimming stripped 5 bases from V and 2 bases from J, with 7 bases between. This CDR3 comprises 13 residues. From germline, CDR1 is LNHDA and CDR2 SQIVND (reference sequence).

The chain links TRBV2 to TRBJ1-2, with TRBD1 as a possible D gene (6 bases). Germline values: CDR1 SNHLY, CDR2 FYNNEI. Trimming pared 7 bases from V and 6 bases from J, leaving 15 bases between. The CDR3 covers 13 residues. The CDR3 spells CASTRDIRNGYTF. CDR3 sequence (DNA): TGTGCCAGCACCCGGGACATAAGGAATGGCTACACCTTC.

This chain connects TRBV5-1 to TRBJ1-5; D possibly corresponds to TRBD1 (5 bases). Germline CDR1 reads SGHRS; CDR2 reads YFSETQ. CDR3 size: 15 residues. Trimming shortened V by 0 bases and J by 3 bases, and 10 bases separated the two germline ends. CDR3 sequence reads: CASSLAGGNNQPQHF. The CDR3 nucleotides are TGCGCCAGCAGCTTGGCTGGGGGGAACAATCAGCCCCAGCATTTT.

The chain recombines TRBV15 with TRBJ2-7, with TRBD1 matching over 7 bases. The germline gives CDR1 LNHNV, CDR2 YYDKDF (reference sequence). This CDR3 is built from 18 residues. The ends lost 2 bases at V and 6 bases at J; junction bases unmatched: 19. DNA for the CDR3: TGTGCCACCAGCAGACGTTGGGGCCAGGGGGACAAGGCTGGCGAGCAGTACTTC. Translating it yields CATSRRWGQGDKAGEQYF.

This clone was observed a handful of times. The chain employs TRBV5-1 and TRBJ2-5; 10 bases fit TRBD1. Unmatched junction bases numbered 0, after V lost 0 bases and J lost 4 bases. CDR1 is SGHRS and CDR2 is YFSETQ in the germline V gene. The CDR3 length is 14 residues. The CDR3 coding sequence is TGCGCCAGCAGCTTGGGGGACAGGGGAGAGACCCAGTACTTC. Its translation is CASSLGDRGETQYF.

This clone came up a few times. The CDR3 is CASSLTYAGNTGELFF. CDR3 sequence (DNA): TGTGCCAGCAGCCTCACCTATGCGGGGAACACCGGGGAGCTGTTTTTT. The chain uses TRBV7-3 and TRBJ2-2; possibly TRBD2 for D (5 bases). Trimming shortened V by 5 bases and J by 1 base, and 14 bases separated the two germline ends. Germline V gives CDR1 SGHTA, CDR2 FQGTGA. This CDR3 is 16 amino acids long.

The chain links TRBV6-2 or TRBV6-3 to TRBJ1-2, with D hard to call. CDR3 length equals 14 residues. Trimming cost V 6 bases and J 0 bases, with 11 bases left between them. Germline values: CDR1 MNHEY, CDR2 SVGEGT. CDR3 in amino acids: CASSASGANYGYTF. The CDR3 DNA is TGTGCCAGCAGCGCCTCCGGTGCTAACTATGGCTACACCTTC.